Listed below are T cell receptor beta chains from one sample, sequenced in a study of T-cell reconstitution after alpha-beta-depleted transplantation in children. TCRdb fed the PCR reads into MiXCR, producing one record per CDR3 protein. Here the sample spans tens of thousands of distinct CDR3 sequences, 7.5% to 10% being singletons. This specimen consisted of PBMCs, mostly from graft donor cells, obtained 60 days after TCRalphabeta/CD19-depleted stem cell transplant. Every receptor here comes from a male patient between 2 and 10 years old who had a stem cell transplant for chronic granulomatous disease, so the T cells may come from the graft donor. CDR3s include the opening cysteine and the closing phenylalanine or tryptophan. The D gene is left open where the match is weak. Expanded clones are given a class, and other clones once, few, many or no size at all.

TRBJ2-2 TRBV7-2 TRBD2 many TGTGCCAGCAGCTTGCGCCGGGGGGGTTACACCGGGGAGCTGTTTTTT CASSLRRGGYTGELFF
TRBJ1-2 TRBV5-1 . many TGCGCCAGCAGCTTAGGATCCCTCGGCTATGGCTACACCTTC CASSLGSLGYGYTF
TRBJ2-7 TRBV20-1 . . TGTAGTGCTAGAGATATGGCCGGCCCCTACGAGCAGTACTTC CSARDMAGPYEQYF
TRBJ1-1 TRBV10-2 . large TGCGCCAGCAGTGAGGGCCTGGGGAGGAACACTGAAGCTTTCTTT CASSEGLGRNTEAFF
TRBJ2-7 TRBV27 TRBD1 many TGTGCCAGCAGTTTCGGGGACAGGGGGTCCTACGAGCAGTACTTC CASSFGDRGSYEQYF
TRBJ1-5 TRBV3-1 . . TGTGCCTCCTCCCAGGAGGGACACGACTATCAGCCCCAGCATTTT CASSQEGHDYQPQHF
TRBJ2-5 TRBV2 TRBD1 . TGTGCCAGCAGAGGGGGCTACCAAGAGACCCAGTACTTC CASRGGYQETQYF
TRBJ2-7 TRBV5-1 TRBD1 many TGCGCCAGCAGCGTAGACAGGGGAATAATCTACGAGCAGTACTTC CASSVDRGIIYEQYF
TRBJ2-7 TRBV3-1 TRBD2 many TGTGCCAGCAGCCAAGGGATGCTAGCGGCCTACGAGCAGTACTTC CASSQGMLAAYEQYF
TRBJ2-7 TRBV3-1 TRBD2 . TGTGCCAGCAGCCAAGACCCCACTAGCGAATACTACGAGCAGTACTTC CASSQDPTSEYYEQYF